A single sample gave rise to the 5 T cell receptor beta chains below, sequenced in a study of blood T cell repertoires in COVID-19. TCRdb's table, derived via immunoSEQ multiplex PCR, lists solely in-frame clones and lacks some. There are about 140,000 clones in the sample; around 90% occur only once, and approximately 10% lies in the top ten. Sequenced sample: peripheral blood. The receptors originated from a woman of 80 years or more with acute or convalescent COVID-19.

The chain recombines TRBV7-9 with TRBJ2-7, with 8 nucleotides matching TRBD1. The ends lost 5 bases at V and 6 bases at J; junction bases unmatched: 6. The CDR3 is made up of 13 amino acids. The germline CDR1 and CDR2 sequences are SEHNR and FQNEAQ (reference sequence). The CDR3 loop reads CASSTQTGAEQYF. In DNA, the CDR3 is TGTGCCAGCAGCACCCAGACAGGGGCCGAGCAGTACTTC.

This chain links TRBV4-3 with TRBJ1-5; maybe TRBD1 (6 bases). There are 15 residues in the CDR3. V lost 4 bases to trimming and J lost 4 bases, with 14 bases between them. Germline V gene lookup returns CDR1 LGHNA and CDR2 YSLEER. The CDR3 DNA is TGCGCCAGCAGCCTAGCATGGGACAAGAATCAGCCCCAGCATTTT. Its translation: CASSLAWDKNQPQHF.

This clone was observed once. The rearrangement uses TRBV6-6 and TRBJ2-5; 8 nucleotides align to TRBD2. CDR1 is MNHNY and CDR2 is SVGAGI in the germline V gene (reference sequence). CDR3 length: 15 amino acids. The J segment lost 3 bases and the V segment lost 2 bases, leaving 5 bases of the junction unmatched. The CDR3 DNA is TGTGCCAGCAGTTACAGAACTAGCGGAAAAGAGACCCAGTACTTC. Translated: CASSYRTSGKETQYF.

This chain links TRBV11-2 with TRBJ1-5, with 7 bases that match TRBD1. The germline CDR1 and CDR2 sequences are SGHAT and FQNNGV. The J segment lost 7 bases and the V segment lost 0 bases, leaving 6 bases of the junction unmatched. The CDR3 covers 15 residues. This CDR3 is CASSLEAGGGQPQHF. CDR3 DNA sequence: TGTGCCAGCAGCTTAGAGGCAGGGGGTGGCCAGCCCCAGCATTTT.

The chain recombines TRBV19 with TRBJ1-6; D possibly corresponds to TRBD1 (5 bases). CDR1 and CDR2 from the germline V gene are LNHDA and SQIVND (reference sequence). The CDR3 covers 15 residues. Trimming left V 9 bases short and J 0 bases short, with 12 bases between. The CDR3 here is CASRQGSSYNSPLHF. The CDR3 DNA follows: TGTGCCAGCCGGCAGGGCAGCTCCTATAATTCACCCCTCCACTTT.